This T cell receptor beta chain was sequenced in a study of regulatory T cells in long-lasting Graves disease. Described time point: newly diagnosed GD, antithyroid drugs for less than 3 months. Preparation of the TCR library used RNA extracted from PBMCs. One endocrinology department in Xi'an, China, was where patients came from. The germline V gene encodes CDR1 MGHRA and CDR2 YSYEKL. This CDR3 comprises 16 residues. Trimming removed 6 bases from V and 4 bases from J; junction bases left unmatched: 10. This clonotype was seen repeatedly, ten times or more. The antigen is unknown. To make TCR beta libraries, researchers used iRepertoire HTBI primers and Arm-PCR of CDR3 regions. TCRdb passed the multiplex PCR reads through MiXCR, listing each CDR3 protein once. The sample records 300,000 to 400,000 distinct CDR3 sequences, about a sixth being singletons. Study-level findings and limits: Segments TRBV28, TRBJ1-2 and TRBJ2-5 showed preferential usage in persistent disease. TCR diversity was lower in persistent Graves' patients (versus newly diagnosed ones). With approximately 2,800 shared public clonotypes, persistent patients exceeded new patients, who shared about a thousand.

This specimen was peripheral blood mononuclear cells (PBMCs), taken at new diagnosis, from a patient treated with antithyroid drugs. This clonotype was sampled from a female donor with Graves disease. The chain recombines TRBV4-1 with TRBJ2-1, with 9 nucleotides matching TRBD2. CDR3 loop: CASRNLSGRLYNEQFF. CDR3 coding DNA: TGCGCCAGCAGGAACCTTAGCGGGAGATTGTACAATGAGCAGTTCTTC.